A selection of T cell receptor beta chains follows, all from one sample in a study of identical twins. TCRdb processed the 5' RACE reads anew with MiXCR; each CDR3 protein has one entry. Of roughly 230,000 distinct CDR3 sequences listed, around 8.8% are singletons. A further study also used this sample, focusing on yellow fever vaccine responses in identical twins.

The sample was CD8+ T cells sorted from blood. All receptors come from a woman under 30 in good health. The CDR3 runs from the conserved cysteine through the conserved F or W.

V	J	CDR3
TRBV10-3	TRBJ2-3	CARGRTPCTDTQYF
TRBV29-1	TRBJ2-3	CSVEGPRVDTQYF
TRBV6-6	TRBJ1-4	CASSYPGEKLFF
TRBV7-8	TRBJ2-7	CASSETGLYEQYF
TRBV29-1	TRBJ2-2	CSVLIPNTGELFF
TRBV7-9	TRBJ2-7	CASSVGLAGDFSYEQYF
TRBV20-1	TRBJ2-3	CSARDVWTSGGAVDPDTQYF
TRBV7-8	TRBJ2-1	CASSLSSGTSKTYNEQFF
TRBV28	TRBJ2-7	CASSLDGTGGDEQYF
TRBV7-8	TRBJ2-7	CASSSRTSDTYEQYF
TRBV7-9	TRBJ2-3	CASSLTSGGSSTDTQYF
TRBV5-8	TRBJ2-7	CASSLSGGGYYEQYF
TRBV29-1	TRBJ2-2	CTTQGYTGELFF
TRBV7-9	TRBJ2-2	CASSFQGGPGELFF